The 26 T cell receptor beta chains in this list originate from one sample, sequenced in a study of CD8+ T cells in alopecia areata. cDNA reverse transcribed from extracted RNA served as the sequencing template. Generated by immunoSEQ multiplex PCR, the TCRdb table keeps only in-frame clones and is missing some. The table records about 100,000 clones, approximately 59% of them present only once. The sample was CD8+ T cells sorted from blood. These receptors came from a human donor in good health.

The V and J genes are TRBV7-9 and TRBJ2-7; TRBD1 is a possible D gene (7 bases). CDR3 length: 16 residues. Trimming stripped 1 base from V and 2 bases from J, with 15 bases between. CDR1 SEHNR and CDR2 FQNEAQ come from the germline V gene (reference sequence). The CDR3 is CASSLGLAGGTYEQYF. As DNA, the CDR3 is TGTGCCAGCAGCTTAGGGTTGGCAGGGGGGACCTACGAGCAGTACTTC.

This clone has just a few counts. The genes are TRBV2 and TRBJ2-5; D remains ambiguous. The closer fit of TRBJ2-7 to the DNA end suggests the J call may be wrong. This CDR3 contains 12 residues. In germline, CDR1 is SNHLY, CDR2 FYNNEI. The CDR3 bases are TGTGCCAGCGCCTCTTGGGGAAACGAGCAGTACTTC. It codes for CASASWGNEQYF.

The gene calls are TRBV4-2 and TRBJ1-1, with D unresolved. CDR1 and CDR2 (germline): LGHNA, YNFKEQ. The V gene lost 1 base and the J gene lost 5 bases, with 5 bases spanning the gap. The CDR3 has 12 residues. For the CDR3, the DNA is TGTGCCAGCAGCCAAGGGGAGACTGAAGCTTTCTTT. It specifies CASSQGETEAFF.

This clone came up a few times. This CDR3 is also generated by other DNA sequences in the sample. The V and J genes are TRBV9 and TRBJ2-1, with 7 bases that match TRBD2. The CDR3 is 15 residues long. The J segment lost 3 bases and the V segment lost 0 bases, leaving 3 bases of the junction unmatched. Germline CDR1 and CDR2: SGDLS and YYNGEE. The CDR3 reads CASSVGGGGYNEQFF. The CDR3 DNA reads TGTGCCAGCAGCGTAGGCGGCGGGGGCTACAATGAGCAGTTCTTC.

The rearrangement uses TRBV25-1 and TRBJ2-5; no clear D gene. The CDR3 is made up of 15 amino acids. The V and J ends lost 1 base and 5 bases respectively, with 14 bases between them. Per germline, CDR1 MGHDK and CDR2 SYGVNS. CDR3 DNA sequence: TGTGCCAGCAGTGAATCGGGTTCGACACGGGAGACCCAGTACTTC. Translating it yields CASSESGSTRETQYF. The whole variable domain, remainder taken from reference TRBV25-1 and TRBJ2-5, is EADIYQTPRYLVIGTGKKITLECSQTMGHDKMYWYQQDPGMELHLIHYSYGVNSTEKGDLSSESTVSRIRTEHFPLTLESARPSHTSQYLCASSESGSTRETQYFGPGTRLLVL.

The chain joins TRBV4-3 to TRBJ2-7; D is tentatively TRBD1 or TRBD2 (5 bases each). This CDR3 spans 13 amino acids. From germline, CDR1 is LGHNA and CDR2 YSLEER. V lost 0 bases to trimming and J lost 9 bases, with 12 bases between them. This CDR3 is CASSQDRGSGQYF. The CDR3 DNA is TGCGCCAGCAGCCAAGATCGGGGCAGTGGGCAGTACTTC.

The CDR3 nucleotides are TGTGCCAGCAGCTTATCCTTCGGACCATACTACGAGCAGTACTTC. It encodes CASSLSFGPYYEQYF. The chain carries TRBV7-9 and TRBJ2-7; D is uncertain. In germline, CDR1 is SEHNR, CDR2 FQNEAQ (reference sequence). Trimming took 2 bases from V and 3 from J, leaving 14 bases between them. The CDR3 runs 15 residues.

The chain is built from TRBV4-1 and TRBJ2-3; D possibly corresponds to TRBD2 (6 bases). V dropped 1 base and J dropped 6 bases, with 8 bases sitting between them. Germline V CDR1 and CDR2: MGHRA, YSYEKL. The CDR3 runs 13 residues. This CDR3 is CASSQGGVDTQYF. DNA for the CDR3: TGCGCCAGCAGCCAAGGGGGGGTGGATACGCAGTATTTT.

This clone was detected only a few times. This chain uses TRBV6-5 with TRBJ2-5, with a tentative D call TRBD2 (5 bases). Trimming took 5 bases from V and 4 from J, leaving 14 bases between them. Germline V gives CDR1 MNHEY, CDR2 SVGAGI. This CDR3 is 14 amino acids long. CDR3: CASSEPPGGETQYF. The CDR3 bases are TGTGCCAGCAGTGAACCCCCAGGAGGAGAGACCCAGTACTTC.

The chain joins TRBV9 to TRBJ2-7, with D perhaps given as TRBD1 or TRBD2 (5 bases each). The CDR3 is 14 residues long. Germline lookup yields CDR1 SGDLS and CDR2 YYNGEE. Deletions cut 5 bases from V and 4 bases from J, with 16 bases between. The CDR3 bases are TGTGCCAGCAGGGCCCGGGACGGAGATTACGAGCAGTACTTC. Amino acids: CASRARDGDYEQYF.

The rearrangement uses TRBV6-1 and TRBJ1-5; 7 bases are a match to TRBD1. The CDR3 covers 17 residues. Trimming took 4 bases from V and 2 from J; bases not matched to a gene: 11. CDR1 is MNHNS, CDR2 SASEGT, per germline. CDR3 DNA sequence: TGTGCCAGCAGTGTGGAGACAGGGAGGGTCGGCAATCAGCCCCAGCATTTT. Protein product: CASSVETGRVGNQPQHF.

The genes are TRBV7-8 and TRBJ2-3; weak D call: TRBD2 (6 bases). CDR1 SGHVS and CDR2 FQNEAQ come from the germline V gene. This CDR3 is 17 amino acids long. Trimming cost V 11 bases and J 2 bases, with 26 bases left between them. This chain's CDR3 is CAAMPFSIGGATDTQYF. The CDR3 nucleotides read TGTGCCGCTATGCCCTTTTCGATCGGGGGAGCCACAGATACGCAGTATTTT. Drawing the rest from reference TRBV7-8 and TRBJ2-3, the complete variable domain is GAGVSQSPRYKVAKRGQDVALRCDPISGHVSLFWYQQALGQGPEFLTYFQNEAQLDKSGLPSDRFFAERPEGSVSTLKIQRTQQEDSAVYLCAAMPFSIGGATDTQYFGPGTRLTVL.

The chain carries TRBV29-1 and TRBJ2-3, with TRBD1 as a possible D gene (6 bases). V lost 3 bases and J lost 6, with 34 bases in between. Per germline, CDR1 SQVTM and CDR2 ANQGSEA. The length of the CDR3 is 20 residues. DNA of the CDR3: TGCAGCGTTGACACAGGGTACGATCTTGGTACGATCAGAGTCACGGATACGCAGTATTTT. It codes for CSVDTGYDLGTIRVTDTQYF.

The chain links TRBV5-1 to TRBJ2-7, with no clear D. With 4 bases removed from V and 5 bases from J, the gap between germline ends came to 19 bases. Germline values: CDR1 SGHRS, CDR2 YFSETQ. This CDR3 has 15 residues. Here the CDR3 DNA reads TGCGCCAGCAGCCTTGAGGAAGGGTGGCGCAACGAGCAGTACTTC. Its translation: CASSLEEGWRNEQYF.

This clone occurred a few times. The chain is built from TRBV13 and TRBJ1-1; unclear D gene. This CDR3 has 11 amino acids. V lost 5 bases and J 7 bases, leaving 8 bases between the germline ends. Germline V lookup: CDR1 PRHDT, CDR2 FYEKMQ (reference sequence). The CDR3 region has the DNA TGTGCCAGCAGCCCTCCCGGTGAAGCTTTCTTT. Its translation: CASSPPGEAFF. Drawing the rest from reference TRBV13 and TRBJ1-1, the complete variable domain is AAGVIQSPRHLIKEKRETATLKCYPIPRHDTVYWYQQGPGQDPQFLISFYEKMQSDKGSIPDRFSAQQFSDYHSELNMSSLELGDSALYFCASSPPGEAFFGQGTRLTVV.

The chain has TRBV4-2 and TRBJ2-1, with TRBD2 matching 7 bases. V was clipped by 4 bases and J by 8 bases; unmatched bases: 8. The CDR3 runs 14 residues. Germline values: CDR1 LGHNA, CDR2 YNFKEQ. Here the CDR3 DNA reads TGTGCCAGCAGCCCGGGACTATCCTTCGATGAGCAGTTCTTC. Protein product: CASSPGLSFDEQFF.

This clone was seen more than once but under ten times. The V gene is TRBV5-6, the J gene TRBJ2-1; perhaps TRBD1 as D (6 bases). This CDR3 spans 16 amino acids. V lost 3 bases to trimming and J lost 4 bases, with 17 bases between them. CDR1 SGHDT and CDR2 YYEEEE come from the germline V gene. CDR3 coding DNA: TGTGCCAGCAGCTATCCGACAGGACGGGATTACAATGAGCAGTTCTTC. It specifies CASSYPTGRDYNEQFF.

CDR3 sequence (DNA): TGTGCCAGCAGTTACTCGGTAGGGTTCCATGAGCAGTTCTTC. Protein product: CASSYSVGFHEQFF. This sequence joins TRBV6-5 and TRBJ2-1; D not resolved. V lost 0 bases to trimming and J lost 8 bases, with 11 bases between them. The CDR3 loop spans 14 amino acids. CDR1 is MNHEY and CDR2 is SVGAGI in the germline V gene.

This rearrangement joins TRBV5-4 to TRBJ1-2; 7 positions match TRBD1. Germline loops: CDR1 SGHNT, CDR2 YYREEE (reference sequence). The J segment lost 5 bases and the V segment lost 4 bases, leaving 11 bases of the junction unmatched. This CDR3 has 15 amino acids. The CDR3 coding sequence is TGTGCCAGCAGCACCCAGGCCAGGGGGTTGTATGGCTACACCTTC. This codes for CASSTQARGLYGYTF.

This chain links TRBV6-5 with TRBJ2-7, with 7 positions matching TRBD1. In germline, CDR1 is MNHEY, CDR2 SVGAGI. V shed 6 bases and J 3 bases; nucleotides not matched to a gene: 8. The CDR3 length is 14 residues. The CDR3 bases are TGTGCCAGCAGCTACGGGCAGGGGGACTACGAGCAGTACTTC. Translated: CASSYGQGDYEQYF.

The CDR3 reads CASSLARTGGGETQYF. CDR3 nucleotides: TGTGCCAGCAGCTTAGCCAGGACAGGGGGCGGGGAGACCCAGTACTTC. The rearrangement links TRBV7-6 to TRBJ2-5; 11 bases agree with TRBD1. After removal of 0 bases from V and 5 bases from J, the junction contained 5 bases not matched to a gene. This CDR3 has 16 residues. The V gene's germline CDR1 is SGHVS and CDR2 FNYEAQ.

The rearrangement uses TRBV6-5 and TRBJ1-1; possibly TRBD1 for D (6 bases). From germline, CDR1 is MNHEY and CDR2 SVGAGI. Between the trimmed V and J ends, which lost 7 bases and 4 bases, there was a span of 13 bases. This CDR3 comprises 13 residues. CDR3 coding DNA: TGTGCCAGCAAGGAGAGGGGGTCCACTGAAGCTTTCTTT. This encodes CASKERGSTEAFF.

The rearrangement uses TRBV15 and TRBJ2-5; 7 bases fit TRBD1. The CDR3 extends over 16 amino acids. In germline, CDR1 is LNHNV, CDR2 YYDKDF (reference sequence). The V and J ends lost 5 bases and 2 bases, in that order; junction bases with no gene match: 11. CDR3 DNA sequence: TGTGCCACCAGCGATACCGAAACAGGGGATCAAGAGACCCAGTACTTC. It yields the protein CATSDTETGDQETQYF.

The chain joins TRBV18 to TRBJ2-3; 11 nucleotides agree with TRBD2. CDR1 is KGHSH, CDR2 LQKENI, per germline. The CDR3 runs 19 residues. J was trimmed by 6 bases and V by 1 base; bases with no gene match: 15. CDR3: CASSPLRSASGGPSDTQYF. The CDR3 bases are TGTGCCAGCTCACCACTAAGGTCAGCTAGCGGGGGGCCGTCTGATACGCAGTATTTT.

V usage is TRBV14 and J usage is TRBJ2-5; 7 positions agree with TRBD2. Germline V gene lookup returns CDR1 SGHDN and CDR2 FVKESK. Unmatched junction bases numbered 7, after V lost 1 base and J lost 5 bases. The CDR3 contains 15 residues. The DNA for the CDR3 is TGTGCCAGCAGCCAAGCGTGGAGTAGCGGGGAGACCCAGTACTTC. Translation: CASSQAWSSGETQYF.

The chain combines TRBV29-1 with TRBJ2-1, with 8 bases lining up with TRBD1. Germline V gives CDR1 SQVTM, CDR2 ANQGSEA. V trimming: 3 bases; J trimming: 2 bases; junction bases outside the gene matches: 6. The CDR3 covers 15 residues. For the CDR3, the DNA is TGCAGCGTTGATGGCAGGGGGCCCCCCTACAATGAGCAGTTCTTC. Translating gives CSVDGRGPPYNEQFF.